This entry is about one T cell receptor (beta chain). Its antigen is not identified. This sample was included in a study of Graves' ophthalmopathy and Graves' hyperthyroidism. Amplification of the TCR beta CDR3 regions used RNA transcripts (as template). HTBI primers served in a first-round RT-PCR, which a second-round multiplex PCR followed. TCRdb passed the multiplex PCR reads through MiXCR, listing each CDR3 protein once. The sample records 650,000 to 900,000 distinct CDR3 sequences, around 40% being singletons. With a duration under 3 months, ophthalmopathy in the donors showed moderate-to-severe activity, CAS ≥3 and NOSPECS ≥4. Clinical symptoms, serum thyroxine, TRAb, thyroid ultrasound and orbital computed tomography were relied on for diagnosis. With 4 bases clipped from V and 4 bases from J, the junction kept 10 bases outside the gene matches. Per the germline V gene, CDR1 is KGHDR and CDR2 is SFDVKD. This CDR3 region has 17 residues.

Regarding the study as a whole: Clonotypes were expanded in thyroid at above 0.001 frequency, and most also appeared in blood.

The chain has TRBV24-1 and TRBJ2-5, with 11 bases that match TRBD1. The TCR sequence derives from an adult man with Graves' ophthalmopathy. The source material was peripheral blood. Here the CDR3 reads CATSDPGTGGNGETQYF. CDR3 DNA: TGTGCCACCAGTGACCCAGGGACAGGGGGAAACGGAGAGACCCAGTACTTC.